A single sample is the source of the 22 T cell receptor beta chains below, sequenced in a study of Graves' ophthalmopathy and Graves' hyperthyroidism. Amplified material comprised TCR beta CDR3 regions derived from RNA transcripts. First-round RT-PCR used HTBI primers; second-round multiplex PCR followed. Each CDR3 protein is one row after TCRdb ran MiXCR on the multiplex PCR reads. The table has about 700,000 distinct CDR3 sequences, 40% seen once. The sequenced material came from peripheral blood. These receptors all stem from an adult man with Graves' ophthalmopathy.

The chain carries TRBV2 and TRBJ1-1; the D is unclear. The CDR3 runs to 14 residues. Trimming pared 4 bases from V and 1 base from J, leaving 10 bases between. The germline gives CDR1 SNHLY, CDR2 FYNNEI. CDR3 protein: CASSVRHGNTEAFF. CDR3 nucleotides: TGTGCCAGCAGTGTTCGACACGGGAACACTGAAGCTTTCTTT.

In its sample, this clonotype was seen once. V is TRBV20-1 and J is TRBJ1-1, with D possibly TRBD1 on 6 matching bases. With 5 bases removed from V and 11 bases from J, the gap between germline ends came to 15 bases. The CDR3 extends over 11 amino acids. Germline CDR1 reads DFQATT; CDR2 reads SNEGSKA (reference sequence). As DNA, the CDR3 is TGCAGTGCTGTCAGGGGCCGGAAGGCTTTCTTT. Protein: CSAVRGRKAFF.

The rearrangement joins TRBV29-1 to TRBJ2-7; D is unresolved. Germline loops: CDR1 SQVTM, CDR2 ANQGSEA. The CDR3 is 13 amino acids. The V end was cut by 8 bases, the J end by 2 bases, with 16 bases between. The CDR3 reads CSSQEYGTYEQYF. The DNA for the CDR3 is TGCAGCAGCCAAGAATACGGAACCTACGAGCAGTACTTC.

At least ten counts were recorded for this clonotype. The CDR3 DNA follows: TGTGCCAGCAGCTTATCAGGACTAGCGGGGGGGGAGACCCAGTACTTC. The encoded protein is CASSLSGLAGGETQYF. V and J are TRBV7-8 and TRBJ2-5; 15 bases are a match to TRBD2. Germline CDR1 and CDR2: SGHVS and FQNEAQ. The CDR3 sequence is 16 residues long. Germline trimming cut 2 bases from V and 5 bases from J; bases unmatched to any gene: 3. Complete variable domain (other parts from reference TRBV7-8 and TRBJ2-5): GAGVSQSPRYKVAKRGQDVALRCDPISGHVSLFWYQQALGQGPEFLTYFQNEAQLDKSGLPSDRFFAERPEGSVSTLKIQRTQQEDSAVYLCASSLSGLAGGETQYFGPGTRLLVL.

The chain has TRBV21-1 and TRBJ1-6; TRBD1, the D gene given by the table, was not confirmed from the DNA. TRBV21-1 is annotated as a pseudogene. This CDR3 comprises 14 residues. The CDR3 loop reads CASSKGPDSSPLHF. In DNA form, the CDR3 reads TGTGCCAGCAGCAAGGGACCGGATAGTTCACCCCTCCACTTT.

The CDR3 DNA reads TGCAGCGTGAACGAATCGGGACAGGGGGCCAACGTCCTGACTTTC. The encoded protein is CSVNESGQGANVLTF. This chain uses TRBV29-1 with TRBJ2-6; the match to TRBD1 covers 7 bases. Trimming at V came to 6 bases and at J to 4 bases, leaving 9 bases not matched to a gene. This CDR3 has 15 amino acids. Looked up from germline, CDR1 is SQVTM and CDR2 is ANQGSEA.

The genes are TRBV25-1 and TRBJ2-5; possible D gene TRBD2, 6 bases. Trimming stripped 6 bases from V and 2 bases from J, with 16 bases between. The CDR3 is 15 residues long. The germline V gene has CDR1 MGHDK and CDR2 SYGVNS. DNA for the CDR3: TGTGCCAGCAGAGACACGTCGGGGGTGCAAGAGACCCAGTACTTC. Protein product: CASRDTSGVQETQYF.

This chain connects TRBV11-2 to TRBJ1-6, with D maybe TRBD1 (5 bases). The CDR3 covers 15 residues. Looked up from germline, CDR1 is SGHAT and CDR2 is FQNNGV. V shed 0 bases and J shed 10 bases, with 13 bases lying between them. The CDR3 DNA is TGTGCCAGCAGCTTAGAGCCCCGGGACGGGTCACCCCTCCACTTT. Amino acids: CASSLEPRDGSPLHF.

This chain uses TRBV15 with TRBJ2-5, with D possibly TRBD2 on 5 matching bases. Trimming removed 3 bases at V and 1 base at J, with 9 bases between. The germline V gene has CDR1 LNHNV and CDR2 YYDKDF (reference sequence). The CDR3 runs to 14 residues. The CDR3 nucleotides are TGTGCCACCAGCAGTCTCAGCGGCCAAGAGACCCAGTACTTC. It encodes CATSSLSGQETQYF.

This clonotype has more than one count but fewer than ten. The rearrangement joins TRBV19 to TRBJ1-1, with D unresolved. The CDR3 has 15 residues. Germline loops: CDR1 LNHDA, CDR2 SQIVND (reference sequence). Trimming stripped 5 bases from V and 5 bases from J, with 18 bases between. The CDR3 spells CASSLRGFTTTEAFF. The CDR3, as DNA: TGTGCCAGTAGTCTTCGGGGATTTACGACGACTGAAGCTTTCTTT.

The CDR3 loop reads CASSSRETGSGTGELFF. As DNA, the CDR3 is TGTGCCAGCAGCTCTCGCGAGACAGGGAGTGGGACCGGGGAGCTGTTTTTT. This chain joins TRBV7-9 and TRBJ2-2, with 7 bases that match TRBD1. Unmatched junction bases numbered 13, after V lost 4 bases and J lost 5 bases. Germline loops: CDR1 SEHNR, CDR2 FQNEAQ (reference sequence). The CDR3 contains 17 residues.

The genes are TRBV2 and TRBJ2-7; TRBD2 aligns across 8 bases. V dropped 6 bases and J dropped 7; count of bases not matched to a gene: 8. The CDR3 extends over 13 amino acids. The germline V gene encodes CDR1 SNHLY and CDR2 FYNNEI. CDR3 loop: CASSSAGAGEQYF. In nucleotides, the CDR3 is TGTGCCAGCAGCTCAGCGGGGGCGGGAGAGCAGTACTTC.

There are many counts of this clonotype. The chain couples TRBV29-1 to TRBJ2-5; 7 nucleotides line up with TRBD2. The CDR3 covers 14 residues. V was clipped by 4 bases and J by 0 bases; unmatched bases: 5. Germline V gives CDR1 SQVTM, CDR2 ANQGSEA. The CDR3, as DNA: TGCAGCGTTGGGACGGGAGGCCACCAAGAGACCCAGTACTTC. Amino acids: CSVGTGGHQETQYF.

This clonotype came up once. This chain links TRBV10-2 with TRBJ1-5; D is unresolved. The CDR3 runs to 14 residues. Germline V lookup: CDR1 WSHSY, CDR2 SAAADI. V lost 0 bases and J 5 bases, leaving 8 bases between the germline ends. CDR3 residues: CASSESGSHQPQHF. In DNA form, the CDR3 reads TGCGCCAGCAGTGAGTCAGGGTCTCATCAGCCCCAGCATTTT.

This clonotype was counted between two and nine times. The gene calls are TRBV19 and TRBJ1-4, with D maybe TRBD1 (5 bases). Germline CDR1 LNHDA, CDR2 SQIVND (reference sequence). V lost 7 bases to trimming and J lost 4 bases, with 16 bases between them. This CDR3 comprises 15 residues. In nucleotides, the CDR3 is TGTGCCAGTACCCGAAAGGACATATTTAATGAAAAACTGTTTTTT. Translating gives CASTRKDIFNEKLFF.

The CDR3 here is CASSLMGVSGNTIYF. DNA of the CDR3: TGTGCCAGCAGCTTAATGGGAGTCTCTGGAAACACCATATATTTT. This sequence joins TRBV7-9 and TRBJ1-3; D unresolved. Germline CDR1 is SEHNR and CDR2 is FQNEAQ (reference sequence). V was cut by 2 bases and J by 0 bases, with 8 bases left in between. This CDR3 comprises 15 residues.

This clonotype has a single count. This chain uses TRBV10-3 with TRBJ1-6; D call uncertain. Looked up from germline, CDR1 is ENHRY and CDR2 is SYGVKD. V was cut by 3 bases and J by 6 bases, with 9 bases left in between. This CDR3 has 14 amino acids. The CDR3 nucleotides read TGTGCCATCAGTGAATGGGCCAGTAATTCACCCCTCCACTTT. This codes for CAISEWASNSPLHF.

This clonotype was counted a few times. The chain has TRBV20-1 and TRBJ1-2; maybe TRBD1 (6 bases). CDR1 DFQATT and CDR2 SNEGSKA come from the germline V gene (reference sequence). The V gene lost 4 bases and the J gene lost 8 bases, with 14 bases spanning the gap. This CDR3 region has 12 residues. This chain's CDR3 is CSAKRGARGYTF. CDR3 nucleotides: TGCAGTGCTAAAAGGGGGGCTAGGGGCTACACCTTC.

Worth noting for this clonotype: A much larger clone sits a single nucleotide away, making a read error possible. The chain employs TRBV4-2 and TRBJ2-7; D is perhaps TRBD1 (6 bases). Germline V gene lookup returns CDR1 LGHNA and CDR2 YNFKEQ. The CDR3 has 15 residues. The chain's CDR3 is CDSSQGSEGENEQYF. The CDR3 DNA reads TGTGACAGCAGCCAGGGGAGCGAGGGGGAGAACGAGCAGTACTTC.

This clonotype was found a few times. This sequence joins TRBV9 and TRBJ1-6, with D tentatively TRBD1 (5 bases). CDR1 and CDR2 from the germline V gene are SGDLS and YYNGEE. The CDR3 runs to 13 residues. V gave up 5 bases and J gave up 10 bases, with 13 bases separating them. In nucleotides, the CDR3 is TGTGCCAGCAGTTTCCGAGGGGACTCACCCCTCCACTTT. Encoded protein: CASSFRGDSPLHF. Combining the CDR3 with reference TRBV9 and TRBJ1-6 gives the whole variable domain DSGVTQTPKHLITATGQRVTLRCSPRSGDLSVYWYQQSLDQGLQFLIQYYNGEERAKGNILERFSAQQFPDLHSELNLSSLELGDSALYFCASSFRGDSPLHFGNGTRLTVT.

This clonotype has only a few counts. In nucleotides, the CDR3 is TGTGCCAGCAGCTTGGTGGGAAGGGCCCAAGAGACCCAGTACTTC. Amino acid sequence: CASSLVGRAQETQYF. This chain links TRBV7-9 with TRBJ2-5; no firm D call. The V gene's germline CDR1 is SEHNR and CDR2 FQNEAQ (reference sequence). The CDR3 has 15 amino acids. V lost 3 bases and J 1 base, leaving 12 bases between the germline ends.

This clonotype came up many times. The genes are TRBV15 and TRBJ2-7; D unclear. V was clipped by 0 bases and J by 7 bases, with 22 bases between them. The germline gives CDR1 LNHNV, CDR2 YYDKDF (reference sequence). The CDR3 is 17 amino acids. The CDR3 sequence is CATSRDRVGPPREEQYF. CDR3 DNA: TGTGCCACCAGCAGAGATAGAGTCGGGCCGCCTCGAGAAGAGCAGTACTTC.